Listed here is a single TCR beta chain. V shed 3 bases and J 0 bases; nucleotides not matched to a gene: 5. Germline V lookup: CDR1 MGHRA, CDR2 YSYEKL. CDR3 length: 16 amino acids. This sample stems from a study of blood T cell repertoires in COVID-19. Study-level information: In each case, the material was cDNA or gDNA derived from T cells, B-cell-depleted T cells, or PBMCs.

How the authors handled the data: It was from reference gene primer amplification that nucleated cell counts were estimated. TCRdb's table, derived via immunoSEQ multiplex PCR, lists solely in-frame clones and lacks some. From that table come the V and J calls and clone size; the DNA was used to work out D and trimming. The sample yields 110,000 to 150,000 clones, roughly 85% seen once. The specimen was peripheral blood. The clonotype originates from a man in his fifties or sixties with acute or convalescent COVID-19. The V and J genes are TRBV4-1 and TRBJ1-5, with TRBD1 matching over 7 bases. The CDR3 spells CASSQGQLNSNQPQHF. The CDR3 DNA follows: TGCGCCAGCAGCCAGGGACAGCTAAATAGCAATCAGCCCCAGCATTTT.